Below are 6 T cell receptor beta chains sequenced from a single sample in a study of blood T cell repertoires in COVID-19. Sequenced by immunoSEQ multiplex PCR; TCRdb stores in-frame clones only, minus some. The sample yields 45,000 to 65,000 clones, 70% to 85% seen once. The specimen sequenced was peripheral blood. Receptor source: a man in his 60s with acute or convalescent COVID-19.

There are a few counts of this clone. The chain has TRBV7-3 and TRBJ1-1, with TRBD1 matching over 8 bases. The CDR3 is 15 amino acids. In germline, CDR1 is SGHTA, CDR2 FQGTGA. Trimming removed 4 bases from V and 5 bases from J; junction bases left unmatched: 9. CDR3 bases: TGTGCCAGCAGCTCAGCACAGGGGGGAGAGACTGAAGCTTTCTTT. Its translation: CASSSAQGGETEAFF.

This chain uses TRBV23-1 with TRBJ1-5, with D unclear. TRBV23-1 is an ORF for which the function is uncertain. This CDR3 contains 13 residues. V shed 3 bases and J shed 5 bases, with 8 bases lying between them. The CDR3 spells CASSHSRYQPQHF. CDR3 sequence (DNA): TGCGCCAGCAGTCACTCTCGTTATCAGCCCCAGCATTTT.

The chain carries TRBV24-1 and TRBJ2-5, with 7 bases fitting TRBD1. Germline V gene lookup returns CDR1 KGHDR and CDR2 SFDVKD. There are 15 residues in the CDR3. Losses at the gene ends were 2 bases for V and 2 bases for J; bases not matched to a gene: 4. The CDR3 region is CATSDWGTVQETQYF. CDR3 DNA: TGTGCCACCAGTGATTGGGGGACAGTTCAAGAGACCCAGTACTTC.

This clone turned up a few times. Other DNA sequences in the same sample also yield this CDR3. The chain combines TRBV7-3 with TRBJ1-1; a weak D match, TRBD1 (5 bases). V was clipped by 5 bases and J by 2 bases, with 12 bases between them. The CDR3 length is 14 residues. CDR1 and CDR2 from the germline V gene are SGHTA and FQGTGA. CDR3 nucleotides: TGTGCCAGCAGCCCCGGCCAGGGTAACACTGAAGCTTTCTTT. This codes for CASSPGQGNTEAFF.

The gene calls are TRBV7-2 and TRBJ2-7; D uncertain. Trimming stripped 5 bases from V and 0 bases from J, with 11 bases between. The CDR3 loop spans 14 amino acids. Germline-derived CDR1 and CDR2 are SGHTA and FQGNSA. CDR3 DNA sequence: TGTGCCAGCAGCGAATCTAACTACTCCTACGAGCAGTACTTC. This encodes CASSESNYSYEQYF.

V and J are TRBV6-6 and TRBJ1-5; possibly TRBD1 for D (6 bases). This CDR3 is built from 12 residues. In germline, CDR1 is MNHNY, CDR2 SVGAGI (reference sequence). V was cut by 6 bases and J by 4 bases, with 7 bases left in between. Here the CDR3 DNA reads TGTGCCAGCAGAACAGGGAATCAGCCCCAGCATTTT. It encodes CASRTGNQPQHF.